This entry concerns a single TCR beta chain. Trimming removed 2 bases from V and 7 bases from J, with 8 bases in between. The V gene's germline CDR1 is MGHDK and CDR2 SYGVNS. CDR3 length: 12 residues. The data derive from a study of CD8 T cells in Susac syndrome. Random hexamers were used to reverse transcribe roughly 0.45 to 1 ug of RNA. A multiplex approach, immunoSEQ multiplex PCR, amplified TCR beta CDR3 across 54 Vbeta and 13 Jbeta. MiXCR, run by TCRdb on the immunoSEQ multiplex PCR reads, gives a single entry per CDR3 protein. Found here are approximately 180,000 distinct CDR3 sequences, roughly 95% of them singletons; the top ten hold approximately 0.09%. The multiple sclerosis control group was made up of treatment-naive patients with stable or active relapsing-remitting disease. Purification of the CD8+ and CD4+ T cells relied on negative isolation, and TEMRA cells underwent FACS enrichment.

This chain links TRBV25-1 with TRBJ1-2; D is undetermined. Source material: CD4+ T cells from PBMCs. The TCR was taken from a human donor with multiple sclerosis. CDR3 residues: CASSENQIGYTF. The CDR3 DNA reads TGTGCCAGCAGTGAAAACCAGATTGGCTACACCTTC.